What follows is one T cell receptor beta chain and its context. This record comes from a study of cytomegalovirus exposure and HLA in healthy donors. Researchers ran the PCR with 60 Vbeta and 13 Jbeta primers. Libraries were prepared by immunoSEQ multiplex PCR; TCRdb keeps only in-frame clonotypes and omits some of them. The table records around 160,000 clones, roughly two thirds of them present only once. Sequencing was carried out using PBMCs. This TCR was sampled from a woman under 30 in good health and CMV-seropositive.

The CDR3 DNA reads TGTGCCAGTAGTAAGGGAGTATTACCCACAGATACGCAGTATTTT. Translated, it gives CASSKGVLPTDTQYF. The V gene is TRBV19, the J gene TRBJ2-3; tentative D call: TRBD2 (5 bases). Per the germline V gene, CDR1 is LNHDA and CDR2 is SQIVND (reference sequence). V gave up 4 bases and J gave up 2 bases, with 13 bases separating them. This CDR3 comprises 15 residues.